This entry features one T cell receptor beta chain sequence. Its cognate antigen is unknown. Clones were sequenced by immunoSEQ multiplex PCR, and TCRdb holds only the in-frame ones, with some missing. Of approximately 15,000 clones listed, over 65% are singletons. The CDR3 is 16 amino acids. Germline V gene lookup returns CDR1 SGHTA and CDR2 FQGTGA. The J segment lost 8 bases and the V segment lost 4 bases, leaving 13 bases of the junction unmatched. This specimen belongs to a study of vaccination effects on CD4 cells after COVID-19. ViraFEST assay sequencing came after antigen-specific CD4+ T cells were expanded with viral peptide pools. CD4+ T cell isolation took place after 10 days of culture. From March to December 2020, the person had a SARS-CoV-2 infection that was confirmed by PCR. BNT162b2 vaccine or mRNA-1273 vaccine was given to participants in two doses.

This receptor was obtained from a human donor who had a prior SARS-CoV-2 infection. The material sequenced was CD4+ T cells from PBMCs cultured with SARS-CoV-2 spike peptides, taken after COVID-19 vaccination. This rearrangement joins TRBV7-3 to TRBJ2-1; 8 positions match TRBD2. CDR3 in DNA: TGTGCCAGCAGCTCCGCTAGGACGGGAGGGTGGGATGAGCAGTTCTTC. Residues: CASSSARTGGWDEQFF. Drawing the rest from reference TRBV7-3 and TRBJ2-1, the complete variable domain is GAGVSQTPSNKVTEKGKYVELRCDPISGHTALYWYRQSLGQGPEFLIYFQGTGAADDSGLPNDRFFAVRPEGSVSTLKIQRTERGDSAVYLCASSSARTGGWDEQFFGPGTRLTVL.